One sample yielded the 4 T cell receptor beta chains listed below, sequenced in a study of chemoradiotherapy in HPV16-positive cancers. Clones were sequenced by immunoSEQ multiplex PCR, and TCRdb holds only the in-frame ones, with some missing. The repertoire has about 870 clones, approximately 91% of them found once; the top ten carry approximately 9%. The source material was tumor tissue, sampled from a patient who underwent chemoradiotherapy. Every receptor here comes from a human donor with HPV-associated anogenital cancer.

The rearrangement links TRBV4-3 to TRBJ1-2; possible D gene TRBD1, 6 bases. V lost 4 bases and J 1 base, leaving 16 bases between the germline ends. Germline lookup yields CDR1 LGHNA and CDR2 YSLEER. The CDR3 has 16 residues. The CDR3 DNA reads TGCGCCAGCAGCCCAGGGCAGACAGGCGATAACTATGGCTACACCTTC. Translated: CASSPGQTGDNYGYTF.

The J gene is TRBJ1-2, the V gene TRBV5-4; D possibly corresponds to TRBD1 (6 bases). V dropped 2 bases and J dropped 4 bases, with 15 bases sitting between them. The CDR3 sequence is 15 residues long. Germline CDR1 SGHNT, CDR2 YYREEE (reference sequence). This CDR3 reads CASSLGDRMGYGYTF. CDR3 DNA sequence: TGTGCCAGCAGCTTAGGAGACAGGATGGGCTATGGCTACACCTTC.

The V call is TRBV7-3, the J call TRBJ1-1; TRBD1 aligns across 8 bases. After removal of 8 bases from V and 4 bases from J, the junction contained 9 bases not matched to a gene. The CDR3 runs to 14 residues. Germline CDR1 SGHTA, CDR2 FQGTGA. The CDR3 bases are TGTGCCAGCGCCCAACAGGGGGGCCCCACTGAAGCTTTCTTT. Translating gives CASAQQGGPTEAFF.

The chain combines TRBV9 with TRBJ1-2; possibly TRBD1 for D (5 bases). V shed 1 base and J shed 4 bases, with 14 bases lying between them. In germline, CDR1 is SGDLS, CDR2 YYNGEE. This CDR3 contains 15 residues. CDR3 in amino acids: CASSVTGREGYGYTF. In nucleotides, the CDR3 is TGTGCCAGCAGCGTAACGGGCAGGGAGGGCTATGGCTACACCTTC.